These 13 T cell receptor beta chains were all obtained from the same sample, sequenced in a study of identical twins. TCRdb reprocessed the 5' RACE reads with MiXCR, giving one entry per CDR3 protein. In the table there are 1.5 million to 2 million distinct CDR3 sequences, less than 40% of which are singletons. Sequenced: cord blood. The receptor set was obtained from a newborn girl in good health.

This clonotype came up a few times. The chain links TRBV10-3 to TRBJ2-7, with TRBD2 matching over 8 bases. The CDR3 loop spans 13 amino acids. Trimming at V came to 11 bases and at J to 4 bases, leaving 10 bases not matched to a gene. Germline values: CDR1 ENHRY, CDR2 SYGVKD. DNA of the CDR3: TGTGCCGCTTCCGGGAGGGTTCAGTACGAGCAGTACTTC. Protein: CAASGRVQYEQYF.

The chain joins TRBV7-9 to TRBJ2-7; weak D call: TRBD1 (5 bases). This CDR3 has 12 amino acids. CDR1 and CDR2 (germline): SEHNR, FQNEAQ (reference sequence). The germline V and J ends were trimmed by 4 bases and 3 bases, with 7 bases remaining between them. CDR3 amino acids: CASSSQDYEQYF. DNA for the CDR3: TGTGCCAGCAGCTCACAGGACTACGAGCAGTACTTC.

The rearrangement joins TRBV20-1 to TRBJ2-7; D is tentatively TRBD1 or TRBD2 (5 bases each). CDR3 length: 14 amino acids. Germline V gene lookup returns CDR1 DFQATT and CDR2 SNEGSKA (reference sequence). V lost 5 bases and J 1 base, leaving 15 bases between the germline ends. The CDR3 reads CSAPKTGRSYEQYF. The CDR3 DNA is TGCAGTGCTCCCAAGACGGGGCGTTCCTACGAGCAGTACTTC.

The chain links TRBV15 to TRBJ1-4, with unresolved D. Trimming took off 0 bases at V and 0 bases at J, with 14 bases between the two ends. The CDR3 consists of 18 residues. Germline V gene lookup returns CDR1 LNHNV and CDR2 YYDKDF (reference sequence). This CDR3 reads CATSRDGPLVATNEKLFF. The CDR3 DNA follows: TGTGCCACCAGCAGAGATGGCCCCTTAGTTGCAACTAATGAAAAACTGTTTTTT.

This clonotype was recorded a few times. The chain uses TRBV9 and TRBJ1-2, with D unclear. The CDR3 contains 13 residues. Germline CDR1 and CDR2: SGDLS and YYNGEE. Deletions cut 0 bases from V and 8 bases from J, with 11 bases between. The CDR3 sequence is CASSVDGVGGYTF. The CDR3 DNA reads TGTGCCAGCAGCGTAGACGGGGTTGGAGGCTACACCTTC.

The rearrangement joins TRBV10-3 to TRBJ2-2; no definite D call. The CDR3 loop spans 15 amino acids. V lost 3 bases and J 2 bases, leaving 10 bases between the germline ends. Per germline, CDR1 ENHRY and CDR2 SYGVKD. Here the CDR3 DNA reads TGTGCCATCAGTGATCCGCGGCAAAACACCGGGGAGCTGTTTTTT. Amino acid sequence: CAISDPRQNTGELFF.

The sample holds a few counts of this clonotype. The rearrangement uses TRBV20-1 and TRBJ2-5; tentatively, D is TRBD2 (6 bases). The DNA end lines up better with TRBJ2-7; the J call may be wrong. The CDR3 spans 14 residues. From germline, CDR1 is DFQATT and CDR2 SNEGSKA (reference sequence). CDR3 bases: TGCAGTGTTAAATCGTCCGGGAGAATCTACGAGCAGTACTTC. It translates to CSVKSSGRIYEQYF.

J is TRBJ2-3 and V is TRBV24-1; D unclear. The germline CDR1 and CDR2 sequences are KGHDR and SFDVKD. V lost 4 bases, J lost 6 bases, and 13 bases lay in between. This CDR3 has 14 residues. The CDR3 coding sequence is TGTGCCACCAGTGACGTGGTAGCCCCTGATACGCAGTATTTT. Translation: CATSDVVAPDTQYF.

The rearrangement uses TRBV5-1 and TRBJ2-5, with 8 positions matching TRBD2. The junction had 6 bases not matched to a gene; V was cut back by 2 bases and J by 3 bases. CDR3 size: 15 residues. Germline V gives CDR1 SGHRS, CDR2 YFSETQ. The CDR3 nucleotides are TGCGCCAGCAGCTTTCACGACGGGAGGGAAGAGACCCAGTACTTC. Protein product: CASSFHDGREETQYF.

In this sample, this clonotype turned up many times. This CDR3 reads CSATPGLVAKNIQYF. CDR3 sequence (DNA): TGCAGTGCTACTCCGGGACTCGTAGCCAAAAACATTCAGTACTTC. The rearrangement links TRBV20-1 to TRBJ2-4, with D possibly TRBD2 on 6 matching bases. This CDR3 spans 15 amino acids. Trimming cost V 4 bases and J 0 bases, with 13 bases left between them. Germline-derived CDR1 and CDR2 are DFQATT and SNEGSKA (reference sequence).

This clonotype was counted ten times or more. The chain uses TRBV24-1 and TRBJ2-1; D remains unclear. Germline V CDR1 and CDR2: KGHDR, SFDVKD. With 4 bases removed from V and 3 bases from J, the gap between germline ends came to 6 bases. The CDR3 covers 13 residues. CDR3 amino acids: CATSDPSYNEQFF. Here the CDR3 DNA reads TGTGCCACCAGTGACCCTAGCTACAATGAGCAGTTCTTC.

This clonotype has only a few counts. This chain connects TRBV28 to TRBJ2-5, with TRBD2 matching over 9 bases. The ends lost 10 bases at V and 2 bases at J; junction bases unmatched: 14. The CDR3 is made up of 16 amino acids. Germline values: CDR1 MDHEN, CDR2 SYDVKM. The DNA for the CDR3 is TGTGCCATCAAGACTAGCGGACTTAAATGGCAAGAGACCCAGTACTTC. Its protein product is CAIKTSGLKWQETQYF. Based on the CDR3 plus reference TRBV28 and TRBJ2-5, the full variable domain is DVKVTQSSRYLVKRTGEKVFLECVQDMDHENMFWYRQDPGLGLRLIYFSYDVKMKEKGDIPEGYSVSREKKERFSLILESASTNQTSMYLCAIKTSGLKWQETQYFGPGTRLLVL.

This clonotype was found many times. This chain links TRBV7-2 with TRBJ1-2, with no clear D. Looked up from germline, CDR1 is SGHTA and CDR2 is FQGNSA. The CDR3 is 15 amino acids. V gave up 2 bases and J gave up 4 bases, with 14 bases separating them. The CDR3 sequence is CASSLFSRQLYGYTF. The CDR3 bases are TGTGCCAGCAGCTTATTCTCCCGCCAACTCTATGGCTACACCTTC.